The text below deals with one TCR beta chain. The sample's time point: baseline, week 1 (first vaccination visit). Stated treatment: pre-vaccination baseline after standard-of-care therapy. New WHO grade 3 or 4 astrocytomas that were IDH1-mutant and ATRX-lost had been found in donors. Clones were sequenced by immunoSEQ multiplex PCR, and TCRdb holds only the in-frame ones, with some missing. The sample consists of 70,000 to 100,000 clones, roughly 80% of them appearing once. The entry originates in a study of a mutant IDH1 vaccine in newly diagnosed glioma. Study details: The treated group averaged about 41 years old and was around 60% male, roughly 38% female.

The sequence came from a man aged 35-49 years with glioma. Some clones in this sample may be carry-over from other donors' samples. The material sequenced was PBMCs, taken from a glioma patient treated with radiotherapy, temozolomide or both.

Here the CDR3 reads CASSRPGGGYGYTF. For the CDR3, the DNA is TGTGCCAGCAGCCGGCCCGGGGGAGGCTATGGCTACACCTTC. V and J are TRBV14 and TRBJ1-2; the D gene is possibly TRBD1 (5 bases). Germline CDR1 and CDR2: SGHDN and FVKESK. V lost 4 bases and J lost 4, with 13 bases in between. The CDR3 runs 14 residues.